These 26 T cell receptor beta chains came from one sample sequenced in a study of shared clonotypes between healthy human individuals. Clones were read by immunoSEQ multiplex PCR, and TCRdb kept only the in-frame ones, dropping some. The sample records approximately 2.4 million clones, more than 90% being singletons. Sequencing was done on a sample of naive CD4+ T cells sorted from blood. Subset in this sample: CD45RA+ positively selected. The receptor set was obtained from a young man in good health.

This chain uses TRBV4-3 with TRBJ2-3; TRBD2 is a possible D gene (6 bases). Germline V CDR1 and CDR2: LGHNA, YSLEER. With 0 bases removed from V and 11 bases from J, the gap between germline ends came to 15 bases. The CDR3 totals 14 residues. CDR3 sequence (DNA): TGCGCCAGCAGCCAAGATCTCGGACTAAGTAAGCAGTATTTT. Its protein is CASSQDLGLSKQYF.

The chain uses TRBV6-5 and TRBJ2-3; weak D call: TRBD2 (6 bases). The CDR3 is made up of 15 amino acids. The V end was cut by 5 bases, the J end by 0 bases, with 12 bases between. CDR1 MNHEY and CDR2 SVGAGI come from the germline V gene. The CDR3 sequence is CASSPLAASTDTQYF. Written as DNA, the CDR3 is TGTGCCAGCAGTCCACTAGCCGCTAGCACAGATACGCAGTATTTT.

This chain links TRBV6-1 with TRBJ1-6; D is undetermined. CDR1 is MNHNS and CDR2 is SASEGT in the germline V gene. The ends were cut back, 2 bases at V and 7 bases at J, with 3 bases in the middle. This CDR3 is 12 amino acids long. The DNA of the CDR3 is TGTGCCAGCAGTGAAAAAAATTCACCCCTCCACTTT. Its translation: CASSEKNSPLHF.

The chain employs TRBV5-1 and TRBJ1-1; 7 bases agree with TRBD1. The CDR3 has 13 residues. Unmatched junction bases numbered 6, after V lost 4 bases and J lost 6 bases. Germline-derived CDR1 and CDR2 are SGHRS and YFSETQ. CDR3 sequence (DNA): TGCGCCAGCAGCCCCAGGGGGGTCGCTGAAGCTTTCTTT. This codes for CASSPRGVAEAFF. The full variable domain, completed using reference TRBV5-1 and TRBJ1-1, is KAGVTQTPRYLIKTRGQQVTLSCSPISGHRSVSWYQQTPGQGLQFLFEYFSETQRNKGNFPGRFSGRQFSNSRSEMNVSTLELGDSALYLCASSPRGVAEAFFGQGTRLTVV.

A single count supports this clone. The V call is TRBV10-1, the J call TRBJ1-2; D call uncertain. CDR1 and CDR2 (germline): WNHNN, SYGVQD (reference sequence). This CDR3 has 15 amino acids. The ends were cut back, 0 bases at V and 8 bases at J, with 16 bases in the middle. The CDR3 here is CASSESGGYPLGYTF. The CDR3 nucleotides read TGCGCCAGCAGTGAGTCGGGAGGTTACCCCCTCGGCTACACCTTC.

CDR3 nucleotides: TGTGCCAGCAGTCCGGGAGGCCACGAGCAGTACTTC. It codes for CASSPGGHEQYF. This chain uses TRBV6-1 with TRBJ2-7; TRBD2 matches 7 bases. The J segment lost 5 bases and the V segment lost 5 bases, leaving 3 bases of the junction unmatched. Germline assignment: CDR1 MNHNS and CDR2 SASEGT. The CDR3 has 12 amino acids.

The V gene is TRBV5-3, the J gene TRBJ2-7; TRBD1 is a possible D gene (6 bases). TRBV5-3 is reported as an ORF; its role is uncertain. This CDR3 contains 18 residues. With 0 bases removed from V and 3 bases from J, the gap between germline ends came to 22 bases. CDR3 in amino acids: CARSLAETGGGGNYEQYF. The CDR3 DNA sequence: TGTGCCAGAAGCTTGGCCGAGACAGGCGGTGGGGGTAACTACGAGCAGTACTTC.

In its sample, this clone was seen once. The rearrangement uses TRBV5-1 and TRBJ1-2; 9 bases map to TRBD1. Germline V gene lookup returns CDR1 SGHRS and CDR2 YFSETQ. V shed 2 bases, J shed 3 bases, and the junction held 5 bases outside the gene matches. CDR3 length equals 15 residues. The CDR3 loop is CASSLQTGGDYGYTF. The CDR3 DNA reads TGCGCCAGCAGCTTACAGACAGGGGGTGACTATGGCTACACCTTC. The full variable domain, in which reference TRBV5-1 and TRBJ1-2 provide the parts outside the CDR3, is KAGVTQTPRYLIKTRGQQVTLSCSPISGHRSVSWYQQTPGQGLQFLFEYFSETQRNKGNFPGRFSGRQFSNSRSEMNVSTLELGDSALYLCASSLQTGGDYGYTFGSGTRLTVV.

V gene TRBV4-1 combines with J gene TRBJ1-1; D is unclear. V was trimmed by 4 bases and J by 0 bases, leaving 12 bases between them. Per the germline V gene, CDR1 is MGHRA and CDR2 is YSYEKL. The CDR3 consists of 15 residues. The DNA for the CDR3 is TGCGCCAGCAGCCTCCGCCCGGACCTGAACACTGAAGCTTTCTTT. It translates to CASSLRPDLNTEAFF.

CDR3 residues: CASSFRESSGANVLTF. For the CDR3, the DNA is TGTGCCAGCAGCTTCCGAGAGAGCTCTGGGGCCAACGTCCTGACTTTC. The chain has TRBV5-4 and TRBJ2-6; D is unresolved. The V end was cut by 2 bases, the J end by 0 bases, with 9 bases between. Germline V lookup: CDR1 SGHNT, CDR2 YYREEE (reference sequence). This CDR3 has 16 residues. The full variable domain, its missing parts supplied by reference TRBV5-4 and TRBJ2-6, is ETGVTQSPTHLIKTRGQQVTLRCSSQSGHNTVSWYQQALGQGPQFIFQYYREEENGRGNFPPRFSGLQFPNYSSELNVNALELDDSALYLCASSFRESSGANVLTFGAGSRLTVL.

This chain links TRBV27 with TRBJ2-1; D not resolved. Trimming removed 10 bases from V and 9 bases from J, with 13 bases in between. The CDR3 totals 11 residues. CDR1 and CDR2 from the germline V gene are MNHEY and SMNVEV (reference sequence). This CDR3 is CATASGGEQFF. In nucleotides, the CDR3 is TGTGCCACCGCGTCCGGCGGTGAGCAGTTCTTC.

CDR3: CASSPYRVGQPQHF. The CDR3 coding sequence is TGTGCCAGCAGTCCCTACAGGGTCGGACAGCCCCAGCATTTT. The chain employs TRBV28 and TRBJ1-5, with a tentative D call TRBD1 (6 bases). The CDR3 has 14 amino acids. In germline, CDR1 is MDHEN, CDR2 SYDVKM. V was clipped by 5 bases and J by 7 bases, with 15 bases between them.

The CDR3 sequence: CASTRTETNEKLFF. The CDR3 DNA is TGTGCCAGCACTAGGACAGAGACGAATGAAAAACTGTTTTTT. The chain links TRBV6-1 to TRBJ1-4, with D perhaps TRBD1 (6 bases). V was clipped by 7 bases and J by 5 bases, with 14 bases between them. Germline assignment: CDR1 MNHNS and CDR2 SASEGT. This CDR3 region has 14 residues.

This sequence joins TRBV6-6 and TRBJ2-1; no clear D gene. CDR3 length: 13 residues. Germline assignment: CDR1 MNHNY and CDR2 SVGAGI (reference sequence). The V end was cut by 2 bases, the J end by 7 bases, with 9 bases between. The CDR3 loop reads CASSYPLNNEQFF. CDR3 DNA sequence: TGTGCCAGCAGTTACCCCCTTAATAATGAGCAGTTCTTC.

This rearrangement joins TRBV11-2 to TRBJ2-4; TRBD1 matches at 7 bases. The CDR3 loop spans 14 amino acids. Germline lookup yields CDR1 SGHAT and CDR2 FQNNGV. V lost 2 bases to trimming and J lost 5 bases; unmatched junction nucleotides: 3. The CDR3 loop is CASSLQGDENIQYF. CDR3 nucleotides: TGTGCCAGCAGCTTACAGGGGGACGAAAACATTCAGTACTTC.

The gene calls are TRBV15 and TRBJ2-1; 15 positions match TRBD2. The germline V gene has CDR1 LNHNV and CDR2 YYDKDF (reference sequence). Losses at the gene ends were 3 bases for V and 12 bases for J; bases not matched to a gene: 6. The CDR3 is 15 amino acids. The CDR3 spells CATSSWTSGREGQFF. The CDR3 DNA reads as TGTGCCACCAGCAGTTGGACTAGCGGGAGGGAAGGGCAGTTCTTC.

The J gene is TRBJ2-5, the V gene TRBV2; no clear D. Germline CDR1 and CDR2: SNHLY and FYNNEI. With 7 bases removed from V and 4 bases from J, the gap between germline ends came to 13 bases. The CDR3 totals 13 residues. The CDR3 sequence: CASTVQRPETQYF. The CDR3 DNA follows: TGTGCCAGCACGGTCCAGCGCCCAGAGACCCAGTACTTC.

This clone has only one observation. The chain carries TRBV11-2 and TRBJ2-1, with D tentatively TRBD1 (6 bases). Germline V gene lookup returns CDR1 SGHAT and CDR2 FQNNGV. V was cut by 6 bases and J by 2 bases, with 17 bases left in between. This CDR3 region has 16 residues. In DNA form, the CDR3 reads TGTGCCAGCAGGGGACAAGTTAGTGGCACCTACAATGAGCAGTTCTTC. This sequence encodes CASRGQVSGTYNEQFF.

This clone was counted once. The J gene is TRBJ1-6, the V gene TRBV5-1; possibly TRBD1 for D (6 bases). Germline V gene sequence: CDR1 SGHRS, CDR2 YFSETQ. This CDR3 comprises 16 residues. The V gene lost 0 bases and the J gene lost 4 bases, with 11 bases spanning the gap. The CDR3 spells CASSLEGGGYNSPLHF. Written as DNA, the CDR3 is TGCGCCAGCAGCTTGGAGGGGGGGGGATATAATTCACCCCTCCACTTT. The variable domain in full, with the rest retrieved from reference TRBV5-1 and TRBJ1-6, is KAGVTQTPRYLIKTRGQQVTLSCSPISGHRSVSWYQQTPGQGLQFLFEYFSETQRNKGNFPGRFSGRQFSNSRSEMNVSTLELGDSALYLCASSLEGGGYNSPLHFGNGTRLTVT.

The gene calls are TRBV2 and TRBJ2-7; maybe TRBD1 (6 bases). The germline gives CDR1 SNHLY, CDR2 FYNNEI. The CDR3 runs 14 residues. V was trimmed by 5 bases and J by 5 bases, leaving 16 bases between them. DNA of the CDR3: TGTGCCAGCAGTCCGACAGGCACCACCCACGAGCAGTACTTC. This translates into CASSPTGTTHEQYF.

This clone was recorded only once. The chain joins TRBV9 to TRBJ2-1; D unclear. Germline CDR1 is SGDLS and CDR2 is YYNGEE. Trimming shortened V by 4 bases and J by 4 bases, and 15 bases separated the two germline ends. The CDR3 consists of 15 residues. CDR3 DNA sequence: TGTGCCAGCAGCTCGGACCCCTTGCCATACAATGAGCAGTTCTTC. This gives the protein CASSSDPLPYNEQFF.

In the case of this clone: Different DNA sequences within this sample yield the same CDR3. DNA for the CDR3: TGTGCCAGCAGCCTTGGACTCTACGAGCAGTACTTC. This gives the protein CASSLGLYEQYF. The chain links TRBV11-2 to TRBJ2-7, with a tentative D call TRBD2 (5 bases). Germline V gene data show CDR1 as SGHAT and CDR2 as FQNNGV. Trimming pared 5 bases from V and 3 bases from J, leaving 8 bases between. The CDR3 sequence is 12 residues long.

This chain links TRBV7-9 with TRBJ1-4; perhaps TRBD1 as D (5 bases). The V and J ends lost 1 base and 7 bases respectively, with 16 bases between them. Germline V gene data show CDR1 as SEHNR and CDR2 as FQNEAQ (reference sequence). The CDR3 is 16 residues long. CDR3 DNA: TGTGCCAGCAGCTTAGGCGATCGAGGGACTCTTGAAAAACTGTTTTTT. This sequence encodes CASSLGDRGTLEKLFF.

The rearrangement joins TRBV7-9 to TRBJ2-7; D ambiguous. V was cut by 6 bases and J by 3 bases, with 9 bases left in between. Germline assignment: CDR1 SEHNR and CDR2 FQNEAQ (reference sequence). The CDR3 totals 12 residues. In nucleotides, the CDR3 is TGTGCCAGCAGTCAGCCCTACTACGAGCAGTACTTC. Translated, it gives CASSQPYYEQYF. The full variable domain, in which reference TRBV7-9 and TRBJ2-7 provide the parts outside the CDR3, is DTGVSQNPRHKITKRGQNVTFRCDPISEHNRLYWYRQTLGQGPEFLTYFQNEAQLEKSRLLSDRFSAERPKGSFSTLEIQRTEQGDSAMYLCASSQPYYEQYFGPGTRLTVT.

This chain connects TRBV12-5 to TRBJ1-4; D is possibly TRBD1 (6 bases). The CDR3 contains 16 residues. Trimming cost V 3 bases and J 5 bases, with 16 bases left between them. Germline CDR1 LGHNT, CDR2 FRNRAP. DNA of the CDR3: TGTGCTAGTGGTTTAGGTGTTGGGGGCCAGAATGAAAAACTGTTTTTT. Its protein is CASGLGVGGQNEKLFF.

There are a few counts of this clone. The chain employs TRBV2 and TRBJ1-2; a weak D match, TRBD1 (5 bases). The V end lost 4 bases, the J end lost 4 bases, and 10 bases lay between the germline ends. The CDR3 length is 13 residues. Looked up from germline, CDR1 is SNHLY and CDR2 is FYNNEI. The CDR3 nucleotides read TGTGCCAGCAGTGTCGGGACCTCCTATGGCTACACCTTC. It is translated as CASSVGTSYGYTF.